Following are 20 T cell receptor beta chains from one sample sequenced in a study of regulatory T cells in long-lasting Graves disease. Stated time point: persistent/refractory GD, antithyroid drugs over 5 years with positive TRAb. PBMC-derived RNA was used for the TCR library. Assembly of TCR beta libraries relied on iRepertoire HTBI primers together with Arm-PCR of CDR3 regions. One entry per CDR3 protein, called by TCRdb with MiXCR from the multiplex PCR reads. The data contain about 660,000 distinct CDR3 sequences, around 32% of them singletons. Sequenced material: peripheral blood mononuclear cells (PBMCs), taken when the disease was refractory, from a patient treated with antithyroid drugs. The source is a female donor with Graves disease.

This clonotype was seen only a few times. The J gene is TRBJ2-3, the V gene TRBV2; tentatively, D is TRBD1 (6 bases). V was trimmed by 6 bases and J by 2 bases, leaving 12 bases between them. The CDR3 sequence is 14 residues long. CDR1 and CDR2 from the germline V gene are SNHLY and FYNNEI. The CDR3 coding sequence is TGTGCCAGCAGAGGGGGTTCCATCACAGATACGCAGTATTTT. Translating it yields CASRGGSITDTQYF.

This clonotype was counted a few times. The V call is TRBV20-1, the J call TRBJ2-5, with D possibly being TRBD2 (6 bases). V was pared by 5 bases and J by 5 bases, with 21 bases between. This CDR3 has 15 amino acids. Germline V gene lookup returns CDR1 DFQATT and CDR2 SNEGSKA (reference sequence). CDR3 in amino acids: CSAPPQHTEGETQYF. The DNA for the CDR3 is TGCAGTGCTCCCCCGCAACACACGGAGGGGGAGACCCAGTACTTC.

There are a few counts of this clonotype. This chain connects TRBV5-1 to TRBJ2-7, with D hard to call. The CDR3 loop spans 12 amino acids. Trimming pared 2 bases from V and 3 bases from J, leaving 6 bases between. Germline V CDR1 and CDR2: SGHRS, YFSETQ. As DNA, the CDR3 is TGCGCCAGCAGCTTCGTAGGCTACGAGCAGTACTTC. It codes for CASSFVGYEQYF. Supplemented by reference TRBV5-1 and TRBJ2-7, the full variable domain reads KAGVTQTPRYLIKTRGQQVTLSCSPISGHRSVSWYQQTPGQGLQFLFEYFSETQRNKGNFPGRFSGRQFSNSRSEMNVSTLELGDSALYLCASSFVGYEQYFGPGTRLTVT.

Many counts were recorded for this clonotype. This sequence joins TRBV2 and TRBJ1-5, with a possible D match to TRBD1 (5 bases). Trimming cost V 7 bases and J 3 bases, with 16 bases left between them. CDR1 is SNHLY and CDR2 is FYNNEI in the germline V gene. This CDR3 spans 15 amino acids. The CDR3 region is CASTISTVINQPQHF. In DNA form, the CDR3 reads TGTGCCAGCACGATCTCGACAGTGATCAATCAGCCCCAGCATTTT.

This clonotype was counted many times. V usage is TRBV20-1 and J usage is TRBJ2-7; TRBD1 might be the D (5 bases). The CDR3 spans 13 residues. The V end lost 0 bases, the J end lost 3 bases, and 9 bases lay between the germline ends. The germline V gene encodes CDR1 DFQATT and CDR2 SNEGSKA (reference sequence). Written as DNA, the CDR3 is TGCAGTGCTAGAGATGCCAGGGACTACGAGCAGTACTTC. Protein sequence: CSARDARDYEQYF.

The CDR3 is CASRFFGTSGIRTGEQYF. The CDR3, as DNA: TGTGCCAGCAGATTCTTTGGGACTAGCGGGATACGAACGGGCGAGCAGTACTTC. V and J are TRBV7-3 and TRBJ2-7; 13 positions match TRBD2. This CDR3 is 18 amino acids long. In germline, CDR1 is SGHTA, CDR2 FQGTGA. The J segment lost 6 bases and the V segment lost 6 bases, leaving 17 bases of the junction unmatched. The variable domain in full, completed from reference TRBV7-3 and TRBJ2-7, reads GAGVSQTPSNKVTEKGKYVELRCDPISGHTALYWYRQSLGQGPEFLIYFQGTGAADDSGLPNDRFFAVRPEGSVSTLKIQRTERGDSAVYLCASRFFGTSGIRTGEQYFGPGTRLTVT.

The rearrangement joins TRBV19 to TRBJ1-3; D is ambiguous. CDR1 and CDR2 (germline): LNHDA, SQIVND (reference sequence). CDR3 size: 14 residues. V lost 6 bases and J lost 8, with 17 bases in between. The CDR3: CASSASLRIHTIYF. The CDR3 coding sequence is TGTGCCAGTAGCGCTTCGCTACGAATCCACACCATATATTTT.

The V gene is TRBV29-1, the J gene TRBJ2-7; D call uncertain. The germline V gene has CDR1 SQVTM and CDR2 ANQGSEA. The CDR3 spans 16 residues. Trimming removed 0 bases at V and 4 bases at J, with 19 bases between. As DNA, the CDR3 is TGCAGCGTTGAAGATGGGCGTTCGACTGGAGATTACGAGCAGTACTTC. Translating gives CSVEDGRSTGDYEQYF.

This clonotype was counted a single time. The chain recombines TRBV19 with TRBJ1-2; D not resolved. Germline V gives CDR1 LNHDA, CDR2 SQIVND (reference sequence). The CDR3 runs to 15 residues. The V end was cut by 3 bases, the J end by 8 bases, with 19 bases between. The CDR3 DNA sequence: TGTGCCAGTAGTATTGGGGATCCCCTATCGAGCGGCTACACCTTC. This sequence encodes CASSIGDPLSSGYTF.

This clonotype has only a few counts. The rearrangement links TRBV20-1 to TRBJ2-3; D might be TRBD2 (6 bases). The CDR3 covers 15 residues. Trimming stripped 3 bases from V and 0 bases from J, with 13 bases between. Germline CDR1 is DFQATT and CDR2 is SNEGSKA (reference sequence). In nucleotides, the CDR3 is TGCAGTGCTAGCATCTTGCGGGAAAGCACAGATACGCAGTATTTT. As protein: CSASILRESTDTQYF.

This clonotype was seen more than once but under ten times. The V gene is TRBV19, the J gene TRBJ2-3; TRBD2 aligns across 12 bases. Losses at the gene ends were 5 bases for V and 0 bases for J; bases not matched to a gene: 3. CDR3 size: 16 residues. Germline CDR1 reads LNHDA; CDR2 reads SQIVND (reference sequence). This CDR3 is CASSGGTSGSTDTQYF. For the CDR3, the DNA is TGTGCCAGTAGTGGTGGGACTAGCGGGAGCACAGATACGCAGTATTTT. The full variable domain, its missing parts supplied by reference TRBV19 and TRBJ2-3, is DGGITQSPKYLFRKEGQNVTLSCEQNLNHDAMYWYRQDPGQGLRLIYYSQIVNDFQKGDIAEGYSVSREKKESFPLTVTSAQKNPTAFYLCASSGGTSGSTDTQYFGPGTRLTVL.

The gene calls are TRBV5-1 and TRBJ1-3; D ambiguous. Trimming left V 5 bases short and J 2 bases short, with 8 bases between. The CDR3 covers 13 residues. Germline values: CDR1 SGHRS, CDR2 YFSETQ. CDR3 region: CASRRQTGNTIYF. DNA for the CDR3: TGCGCCAGCAGACGGCAGACTGGAAACACCATATATTTT.

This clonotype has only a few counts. The CDR3 here is CATSAGQGSNQPQHF. CDR3 DNA sequence: TGTGCCACCAGTGCGGGCCAGGGTAGCAATCAGCCCCAGCATTTT. The V gene is TRBV24-1, the J gene TRBJ1-5; a possible D gene is TRBD1 (5 bases). The CDR3 runs 15 residues. Germline V lookup: CDR1 KGHDR, CDR2 SFDVKD. Trimming removed 5 bases at V and 0 bases at J, with 10 bases between.

CDR3 sequence: CASSPRSSASSYEQYF. CDR3 coding DNA: TGTGCCAGCAGCCCCCGCTCTAGCGCTAGCTCCTACGAGCAGTACTTC. This sequence joins TRBV9 and TRBJ2-7, with D maybe TRBD2 (6 bases). The length of the CDR3 is 16 residues. CDR1 and CDR2 from the germline V gene are SGDLS and YYNGEE. Trimming stripped 4 bases from V and 0 bases from J, with 17 bases between.

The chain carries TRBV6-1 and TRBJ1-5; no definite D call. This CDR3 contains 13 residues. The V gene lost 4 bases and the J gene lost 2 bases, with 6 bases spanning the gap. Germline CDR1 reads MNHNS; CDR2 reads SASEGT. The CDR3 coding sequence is TGTGCCAGCAGTGGATCCCGCAATCAGCCCCAGCATTTT. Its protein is CASSGSRNQPQHF.

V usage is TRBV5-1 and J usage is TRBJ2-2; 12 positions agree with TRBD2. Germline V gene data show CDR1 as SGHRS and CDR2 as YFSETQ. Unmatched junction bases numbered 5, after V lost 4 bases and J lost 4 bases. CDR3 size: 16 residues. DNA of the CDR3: TGCGCCAGCAGCGGGGGACTAGCGGGCAGCACCGGGGAGCTGTTTTTT. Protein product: CASSGGLAGSTGELFF.

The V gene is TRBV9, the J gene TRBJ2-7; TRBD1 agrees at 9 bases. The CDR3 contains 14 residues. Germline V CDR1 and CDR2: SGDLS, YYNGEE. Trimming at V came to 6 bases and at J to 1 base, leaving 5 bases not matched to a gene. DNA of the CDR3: TGTGCCAGCACCGCCGGACAGGGGTCCTACGAGCAGTACTTC. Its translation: CASTAGQGSYEQYF.

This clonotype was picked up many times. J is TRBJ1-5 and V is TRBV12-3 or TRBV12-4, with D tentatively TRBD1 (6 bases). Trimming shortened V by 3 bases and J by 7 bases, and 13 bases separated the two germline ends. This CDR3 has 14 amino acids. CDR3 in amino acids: CASSLSDSWQPQHF. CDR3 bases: TGTGCCAGCAGTTTGTCGGACAGTTGGCAGCCCCAGCATTTT.

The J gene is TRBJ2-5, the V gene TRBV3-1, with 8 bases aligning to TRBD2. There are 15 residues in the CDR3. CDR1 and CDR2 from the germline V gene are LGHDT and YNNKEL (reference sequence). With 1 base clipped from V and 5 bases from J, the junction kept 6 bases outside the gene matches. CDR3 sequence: CASSQGAGGGETQYF. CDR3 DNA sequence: TGTGCCAGCAGCCAAGGGGCGGGAGGAGGGGAGACCCAGTACTTC.

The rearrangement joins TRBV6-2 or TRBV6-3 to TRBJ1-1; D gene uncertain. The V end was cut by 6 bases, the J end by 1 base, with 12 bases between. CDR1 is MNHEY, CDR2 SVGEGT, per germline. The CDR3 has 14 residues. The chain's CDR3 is CASSRQDTNTEAFF. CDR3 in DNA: TGTGCCAGCAGCCGTCAGGATACGAACACTGAAGCTTTCTTT.